Following are 26 T cell receptor beta chains from one sample sequenced in a study of T-cell memory formation after mild COVID-19. TCRdb re-derived calls from the 5' RACE reads in MiXCR, one entry per CDR3 protein. The sample carries roughly 110,000 distinct CDR3 sequences, approximately 22% recorded once. Material: PBMCs or a T cell subset sorted from them (not recorded which). Source of these receptors: a man aged 18 to 35 who had mild COVID-19 (a few samples of this study predate the infection). Cell type and time point are not known.

The chain couples TRBV5-4 to TRBJ1-5; TRBD1 is a possible D gene (6 bases). Germline values: CDR1 SGHNT, CDR2 YYREEE (reference sequence). V was clipped by 10 bases and J by 6 bases, with 11 bases between them. The CDR3 covers 11 residues. DNA of the CDR3: TGTGCCTGGGGGGGCGCTCAGCCCCAGCATTTT. Translated, it gives CAWGGAQPQHF. Looking up the rest from reference TRBV5-4 and TRBJ1-5 gives the full variable domain: ETGVTQSPTHLIKTRGQQVTLRCSSQSGHNTVSWYQQALGQGPQFIFQYYREEENGRGNFPPRFSGLQFPNYSSELNVNALELDDSALYLCAWGGAQPQHFGDGTRLSIL.

The genes are TRBV27 and TRBJ2-5; no definite D call. Per germline, CDR1 MNHEY and CDR2 SMNVEV (reference sequence). This CDR3 is 14 amino acids long. The V gene lost 1 base and the J gene lost 1 base, with 7 bases spanning the gap. The CDR3 nucleotides read TGTGCCAGCAGTTTATTGGGCTCCCAAGAGACCCAGTACTTC. Translation gives CASSLLGSQETQYF.

The V gene is TRBV7-9, the J gene TRBJ1-4; D gene unclear. V was cut by 5 bases and J by 6 bases, with 13 bases left in between. Germline-derived CDR1 and CDR2 are SEHNR and FQNEAQ (reference sequence). CDR3 length equals 14 residues. Written as DNA, the CDR3 is TGTGCCAGCAGCCAAACCCTCGGGGATGAAAAACTGTTTTTT. Encoded protein: CASSQTLGDEKLFF.

This clonotype came up a few times. The chain employs TRBV9 and TRBJ2-4; D uncertain. CDR3 length equals 14 residues. With 5 bases removed from V and 2 bases from J, the gap between germline ends came to 11 bases. The V gene's germline CDR1 is SGDLS and CDR2 YYNGEE. CDR3 bases: TGTGCCAGCAGACGAAAGAAGCCCAAAAACATTCAGTACTTC. This gives the protein CASRRKKPKNIQYF.

This clonotype was seen just once. The J gene is TRBJ1-6, the V gene TRBV7-3; TRBD1 matches at 7 bases. J lost 4 bases, V lost 5 bases, and 11 bases had no gene match. The CDR3 contains 17 residues. Germline V gene data show CDR1 as SGHTA and CDR2 as FQGTGA. CDR3 nucleotides: TGTGCCAGCAGCGCCAACAGGGGAGGCCTTTATAATTCACCCCTCCACTTT. Protein sequence: CASSANRGGLYNSPLHF.

In this sample, this clonotype turned up a few times. The CDR3 DNA follows: TGTGCCAGCAGCCGACAGGGGGAGACCCAGTACTTC. Encoded protein: CASSRQGETQYF. The rearrangement uses TRBV12-3 or TRBV12-4 and TRBJ2-5; TRBD1 matches 8 bases. V shed 6 bases and J 5 bases; nucleotides not matched to a gene: 2. The length of the CDR3 is 12 residues.

This rearrangement joins TRBV7-2 to TRBJ2-2; tentatively, D is TRBD1 (6 bases). Germline V lookup: CDR1 SGHTA, CDR2 FQGNSA. Trimming stripped 4 bases from V and 4 bases from J, with 13 bases between. The CDR3 totals 15 residues. Here the CDR3 DNA reads TGTGCCAGCAGCTATTTCAGGGGTGGCACCGGGGAGCTGTTTTTT. Protein: CASSYFRGGTGELFF.

This chain connects TRBV15 to TRBJ2-7; D might be TRBD2 (5 bases). CDR1 and CDR2 (germline): LNHNV, YYDKDF (reference sequence). V was trimmed by 1 base and J by 3 bases, leaving 10 bases between them. This CDR3 contains 14 residues. CDR3 nucleotide sequence: TGTGCCACCAGCAGAGTCGGGGTGGACTACGAGCAGTACTTC. Translating gives CATSRVGVDYEQYF. Full variable domain (missing parts from reference TRBV15 and TRBJ2-7): DAMVIQNPRYQVTQFGKPVTLSCSQTLNHNVMYWYQQKSSQAPKLLFHYYDKDFNNEADTPDNFQSRRPNTSFCFLDIRSPGLGDTAMYLCATSRVGVDYEQYFGPGTRLTVT.

This chain links TRBV5-4 with TRBJ1-1; no clear D. Trimming pared 1 base from V and 0 bases from J, leaving 10 bases between. In germline, CDR1 is SGHNT, CDR2 YYREEE (reference sequence). CDR3 length: 15 amino acids. CDR3 in DNA: TGTGCCAGCAGCTTGAGTTTCGGGTTGAACACTGAAGCTTTCTTT. Translation: CASSLSFGLNTEAFF.

This chain joins TRBV5-6 and TRBJ1-2; 8 bases match TRBD1. The V gene's germline CDR1 is SGHDT and CDR2 YYEEEE. Trimming took 3 bases from V and 8 from J; bases not matched to a gene: 6. The CDR3 consists of 13 residues. This CDR3 is CASSSGQGWGYTF. CDR3 in DNA: TGTGCCAGCAGCTCCGGACAGGGCTGGGGCTACACCTTC.

This clonotype was picked up a small number of times. The chain combines TRBV11-1 with TRBJ2-5; a possible D gene is TRBD2 (5 bases). This CDR3 is 12 amino acids long. Germline CDR1 is SGHAT and CDR2 is FQDESV (reference sequence). The V end was cut by 6 bases, the J end by 2 bases, with 7 bases between. DNA for the CDR3: TGTGCCAGCAGTGGGGAGCAAGAGACCCAGTACTTC. Translating it yields CASSGEQETQYF.

This clonotype came up many times. This rearrangement joins TRBV4-2 to TRBJ2-1; 10 bases fit TRBD2. V trimming: 0 bases; J trimming: 4 bases; junction bases outside the gene matches: 3. Germline values: CDR1 LGHNA, CDR2 YNFKEQ. The CDR3 is 16 amino acids. The chain's CDR3 is CASSQDPAGGYNEQFF. The DNA for the CDR3 is TGTGCCAGCAGCCAAGATCCAGCGGGGGGGTACAATGAGCAGTTCTTC.

This clonotype was seen a handful of times. J is TRBJ2-2 and V is TRBV29-1; perhaps TRBD1 as D (5 bases). The germline V gene has CDR1 SQVTM and CDR2 ANQGSEA. The V end lost 5 bases, the J end lost 0 bases, and 10 bases lay between the germline ends. The CDR3 spans 14 residues. DNA for the CDR3: TGCAGCGTTCTCAGGGATACGAACACCGGGGAGCTGTTTTTT. It yields the protein CSVLRDTNTGELFF.

This clonotype was detected only a few times. This chain uses TRBV7-6 with TRBJ1-5, with TRBD1 as a possible D gene (6 bases). Germline V gives CDR1 SGHVS, CDR2 FNYEAQ. This CDR3 is 18 amino acids long. The V end lost 0 bases, the J end lost 3 bases, and 18 bases lay between the germline ends. CDR3 sequence: CASSLAWVWGHFNQPQHF. CDR3 DNA sequence: TGTGCCAGCAGCTTAGCGTGGGTGTGGGGACACTTCAATCAGCCCCAGCATTTT.

The chain couples TRBV15 to TRBJ1-1, with D possibly matching TRBD1 (5 bases). The V gene's germline CDR1 is LNHNV and CDR2 YYDKDF (reference sequence). Deletions cut 1 base from V and 2 bases from J, with 11 bases between. This CDR3 comprises 15 residues. Here the CDR3 reads CATSRGVGVNTEAFF. CDR3 nucleotide sequence: TGTGCCACCAGCAGAGGGGTGGGGGTTAACACTGAAGCTTTCTTT.

There are many counts of this clonotype. V is TRBV4-2 and J is TRBJ2-7; no reliable D call. Per germline, CDR1 LGHNA and CDR2 YNFKEQ. The CDR3 totals 15 residues. Trimming stripped 1 base from V and 2 bases from J, with 12 bases between. The CDR3 DNA follows: TGTGCCAGCAGCCAAGTCCCAGGAGCAACCTACGAGCAGTACTTC. This sequence encodes CASSQVPGATYEQYF.

There are a few counts of this clonotype. The chain links TRBV29-1 to TRBJ1-1; the match to TRBD1 covers 7 bases. The V gene end was trimmed by 5 bases and the J gene end by 1 base; junction bases not matched to a gene: 10. This CDR3 comprises 15 residues. Germline V gives CDR1 SQVTM, CDR2 ANQGSEA. CDR3: CSVFETGQQNTEAFF. The CDR3, as DNA: TGCAGCGTTTTTGAGACGGGACAGCAGAACACTGAAGCTTTCTTT.

The gene calls are TRBV4-1 and TRBJ2-3; D not resolved. V lost 4 bases, J lost 5 bases, and 10 bases lay in between. The germline gives CDR1 MGHRA, CDR2 YSYEKL. CDR3 length: 13 residues. The CDR3 sequence: CASSLYSGDTQYF. In DNA form, the CDR3 reads TGCGCCAGCAGCCTTTATTCGGGAGATACGCAGTATTTT.

The sample holds a few counts of this clonotype. This chain connects TRBV11-2 to TRBJ2-3; D ambiguous. The V gene lost 5 bases and the J gene lost 3 bases, with 21 bases spanning the gap. The CDR3 covers 17 residues. Germline V lookup: CDR1 SGHAT, CDR2 FQNNGV. The CDR3 DNA reads as TGTGCCAGCAGCCAAGGACGAGTAGGGCTGCAAACAGATACGCAGTATTTT. It specifies CASSQGRVGLQTDTQYF.

Only a few counts were recorded for this clonotype. The chain carries TRBV27 and TRBJ2-1; the D call may be TRBD1 or TRBD2 (5 bases each). The V end was cut by 0 bases, the J end by 5 bases, with 11 bases between. Germline CDR1 reads MNHEY; CDR2 reads SMNVEV (reference sequence). This CDR3 region has 15 residues. CDR3: CASSLSGRTNNEQFF. The CDR3 region has the DNA TGTGCCAGCAGTTTATCGGGACGGACAAACAATGAGCAGTTCTTC.

This clonotype came up a few times. The DNA of the CDR3 is TGTGCCAGCAGCTTAGCGGGGGGCTCTGGAAACACCATATATTTT. It encodes CASSLAGGSGNTIYF. This rearrangement joins TRBV7-2 to TRBJ1-3; D is possibly TRBD1 (5 bases). Trimming left V 0 bases short and J 0 bases short, with 6 bases between. CDR1 and CDR2 from the germline V gene are SGHTA and FQGNSA. This CDR3 spans 15 amino acids.

The chain couples TRBV7-7 to TRBJ2-5; the match to TRBD1 covers 9 bases. With V trimmed by 5 bases and J by 3 bases, 7 bases remained unmatched. Germline V gene sequence: CDR1 SSHAT, CDR2 FNYEAQ (reference sequence). This CDR3 is built from 15 residues. The CDR3 bases are TGTGCCAGCAGCCCCGAGCGGACAGGGGAAGAGACCCAGTACTTC. This encodes CASSPERTGEETQYF.

This clonotype was counted between two and nine times. This chain links TRBV7-2 with TRBJ2-1, with 13 bases fitting TRBD2. From germline, CDR1 is SGHTA and CDR2 FQGNSA. The junction had 6 bases not matched to a gene; V was cut back by 7 bases and J by 6 bases. There are 15 residues in the CDR3. CDR3 DNA sequence: TGTGCCAGCACACCATGGACTAGCGGGGGCAATGAGCAGTTCTTC. Residues: CASTPWTSGGNEQFF.

This clonotype was recorded a few times. CDR3 region: CATSNLGPQHF. CDR3 in DNA: TGTGCCACCAGCAACCTTGGGCCCCAGCATTTT. The chain carries TRBV15 and TRBJ1-5, with unresolved D. The CDR3 sequence is 11 residues long. Between the trimmed V and J ends, which lost 4 bases and 9 bases, there was a span of 7 bases. Germline-derived CDR1 and CDR2 are LNHNV and YYDKDF (reference sequence).

The J gene is TRBJ2-3, the V gene TRBV6-2 or TRBV6-3, with 7 bases that match TRBD1. With 1 base clipped from V and 3 bases from J, the junction kept 4 bases outside the gene matches. The germline V gene encodes CDR1 MNHEY and CDR2 SVGEGT. The length of the CDR3 is 15 residues. In DNA form, the CDR3 reads TGTGCCAGCAGTTACTTGGGCAGGGGGACAGATACGCAGTATTTT. Its protein is CASSYLGRGTDTQYF.

This clonotype was counted only a few times. V and J are TRBV29-1 and TRBJ2-3; 14 bases are a match to TRBD2. The J segment lost 5 bases and the V segment lost 6 bases, leaving 13 bases of the junction unmatched. CDR1 and CDR2 (germline): SQVTM, ANQGSEA. The CDR3 contains 17 residues. This CDR3 reads CSVRGLTSGGAKDTQYF. The CDR3 DNA follows: TGCAGCGTAAGGGGATTGACTAGCGGGGGGGCTAAAGATACGCAGTATTTT.